This record covers a single T cell receptor (beta chain). Its binding antigen is unknown. There are no base qualities to consult, and no much larger clone falls within one base. A second Seattle source provided samples from volunteer blood donors who had recovered from COVID-19. Whole blood was collected in K2EDTA tubes by collaborating institutions according to the institutions' own protocols. For TCRbeta analysis, collaborators shipped samples as frozen whole blood, isolated PBMCs, or DNA extracted from either of those sample types. Spanning cysteine to phenylalanine, the CDR3 consists of 17 amino acids. Of the read, only the CDR3 DNA is kept; its 51 bases are in frame from base 1. Sequences SEHNR (CDR1) and FQNEAQ (CDR2) are obtained from the germline V gene (reference sequence). V is pared back by 4 bases and J by 4 bases, with 22 bases lying between the germline termini. This entry comes from a study of blood T cell repertoires in COVID-19 (dated by TCRdb to the early 2020s). A note on the overall study: The collaborator samples originated in the United States, Italy and Spain and spanned the acute and convalescent phases of COVID-19. A freely available public database, intended as a resource for researchers studying the immune response to SARS-CoV-2, is where the repertoires were released. The material from the prospective study consisted of cDNA or gDNA derived from T cells, B-cell-depleted T cells, or PBMCs. Sample metadata almost always included a de-identified subject ID, COVID-19 status, age in years and sex. Where available, HLA class I and class II types were obtained from metadata supplied by the sample provider rather than from assay-based typing. Deeply sampled blood TCRbeta repertoires from subjects exposed to, actively infected with, or recovered from COVID-19 were included in the dataset. The samples were drawn from two sources: the first 160 participants of the ongoing ImmuneRACE study, and about 1,300 subjects contributed by 6 global collaborators. Results and caveats for the whole study, not just this receptor: The quantity of clinical and demographic metadata differed by source and by participant and was supplied without curation.

TCRbeta CDR3 regions were amplified from genomic DNA using the immunoSEQ Assay, a bias-controlled multiplex PCR. The published analysis was carried out like this. Within the assay, amplification of reference gene primers was used to estimate how many nucleated cells each sample contained. Sequence reads were collapsed and filtered to measure the absolute abundance of every unique TCRbeta CDR3 rearrangement. For each sample, productive Simpson clonality was calculated as the square root of Simpson's diversity index across productive rearrangements. The immuneACCESS repertoire file appears here via TCRdb, limited to in-frame rearrangements. These files lack a portion of the clones; in checked studies, under half of the deficit traces to unresolved V genes, and the cause of the others is not known. From that table come the V and J calls and clone size; the DNA was used to work out D and trimming. The table for this sample lists about 170,000 clones; 85% to 90% of them were counted only once. The ten largest clones represent roughly 2% of the sample.

The sequence links TRBV7-9 to TRBJ2-5; tentative D gene TRBD1, with 5 bases matching. This receptor was identified in a middle-aged man who had recovered from COVID-19. Sequenced input: peripheral blood. Read as DNA, the sequence is TGTGCCAGCAGCTCCCCCTTTCAGGGAACCAAGGGAGAGACCCAGTACTTC. It translates to CASSSPFQGTKGETQYF.